A single sample is the source of the 3 T cell receptor beta chains below, sequenced in a study of neurological immune-mediated disorders. TCRdb re-called the 5' RACE reads through MiXCR, storing one row per CDR3 protein. The table lists some 71,000 distinct CDR3 sequences, 10% of them singletons. Time point defined: longitudinal time-point 1 (baseline). Sequenced sample: PBMCs. Receptors originate from a young man in good health.

This clonotype showed up just once. V gene TRBV7-9 combines with J gene TRBJ2-7; 8 bases fit TRBD1. Germline CDR1 and CDR2: SEHNR and FQNEAQ (reference sequence). The V and J ends lost 2 bases and 4 bases, in that order; junction bases with no gene match: 10. CDR3 length equals 16 residues. The CDR3 bases are TGTGCCAGCAGCTTAACGAAGGGACAGGTTGCATACGAGCAGTACTTC. It encodes CASSLTKGQVAYEQYF.

This clonotype occurred many times. The V call is TRBV14, the J call TRBJ2-5; TRBD1 agrees at 9 bases. Germline V gene data show CDR1 as SGHDN and CDR2 as FVKESK. This CDR3 is built from 18 residues. The V gene end was trimmed by 1 base and the J gene end by 0 bases; junction bases not matched to a gene: 9. In DNA, the CDR3 is TGTGCCAGCAGCCAAGGACTGGACAGGGGCACGTACCAAGAGACCCAGTACTTC. Translation: CASSQGLDRGTYQETQYF. Variable domain in full (rest from reference TRBV14 and TRBJ2-5): EAGVTQFPSHSVIEKGQTVTLRCDPISGHDNLYWYRRVMGKEIKFLLHFVKESKQDESGMPNNRFLAERTGGTYSTLKVQPAELEDSGVYFCASSQGLDRGTYQETQYFGPGTRLLVL.

A single count supports this clonotype. The chain uses TRBV10-3 and TRBJ1-4, with D maybe TRBD1 (6 bases). This CDR3 has 12 residues. Trimming removed 3 bases at V and 12 bases at J, with 11 bases between. Per germline, CDR1 ENHRY and CDR2 SYGVKD. The chain's CDR3 is CAISENQGQLFF. DNA for the CDR3: TGTGCCATCAGTGAAAATCAGGGGCAACTGTTTTTT.